Listed below are T cell receptor beta chains from one sample, sequenced in a study of cytomegalovirus exposure and HLA in healthy donors. TCRdb keeps only in-frame clones here, not all; method: immunoSEQ multiplex PCR. The data contain 170,000 or so clones, roughly 87% of them singletons. The sequenced sample consisted of PBMCs. The receptors stem from a woman between 50 and 59 years old in good health and CMV-seronegative. Both conserved end residues are part of each CDR3. Fields, in order: J gene, V gene, clone size, D gene, CDR3 length, CDR3 protein, CDR3 DNA. D genes are given only for firm matches. For some rows the clone size is stated as once, few or many, or as a class when expanded; others skip it.

J gene: TRBJ2-5; V gene: TRBV5-4; clone size: .; D gene: TRBD1; CDR3 length: 15; CDR3 protein: CASRHGTGSQETQYF; CDR3 DNA: TGTGCCAGCAGACATGGGACAGGAAGCCAAGAGACCCAGTACTTC
J gene: TRBJ2-7; V gene: TRBV28; clone size: .; D gene: .; CDR3 length: 10; CDR3 protein: CASSRYEQYF; CDR3 DNA: TGTGCCAGCAGCCGTTACGAGCAGTACTTC
J gene: TRBJ1-1; V gene: TRBV28; clone size: .; D gene: TRBD1; CDR3 length: 13; CDR3 protein: CASSPGQFTEAFF; CDR3 DNA: TGTGCCAGCAGTCCGGGACAGTTCACTGAAGCTTTCTTT
J gene: TRBJ2-1; V gene: TRBV28; clone size: .; D gene: TRBD2; CDR3 length: 17; CDR3 protein: CASSGYRGTNSYNEQFF; CDR3 DNA: TGTGCCAGCAGTGGCTACCGCGGGACTAACTCCTACAATGAGCAGTTCTTC
J gene: TRBJ1-2; V gene: TRBV6-5; clone size: .; D gene: TRBD1; CDR3 length: 14; CDR3 protein: CASSRPGQPDGYTF; CDR3 DNA: TGTGCCAGCAGTCGACCGGGACAGCCGGATGGCTACACCTTC
J gene: TRBJ2-1; V gene: TRBV18; clone size: .; D gene: TRBD2; CDR3 length: 16; CDR3 protein: CASSSGLAGVSNEQFF; CDR3 DNA: TGTGCCAGCTCATCGGGACTAGCGGGAGTTAGCAATGAGCAGTTCTTC
J gene: TRBJ1-1; V gene: TRBV14; clone size: few; D gene: .; CDR3 length: 16; CDR3 protein: CASSQGLRHFNTEAFF; CDR3 DNA: TGTGCCAGCAGCCAAGGTCTGAGACACTTTAACACTGAAGCTTTCTTT
J gene: TRBJ2-1; V gene: TRBV27; clone size: .; D gene: TRBD1; CDR3 length: 16; CDR3 protein: CASRRIGQGFYNEQFF; CDR3 DNA: TGTGCCAGCAGACGTATAGGACAGGGATTTTACAATGAGCAGTTCTTC
J gene: TRBJ1-2; V gene: TRBV15; clone size: few; D gene: .; CDR3 length: 14; CDR3 protein: CATTEDTFTTGYTF; CDR3 DNA: TGTGCCACCACCGAGGATACTTTTACGACTGGCTACACCTTC
J gene: TRBJ1-2; V gene: TRBV7-9; clone size: once; D gene: TRBD1; CDR3 length: 15; CDR3 protein: CASSLQGTELYGYTF; CDR3 DNA: TGTGCCAGCAGCTTACAAGGGACAGAACTCTATGGCTACACCTTC
J gene: TRBJ1-1; V gene: TRBV30; clone size: few; D gene: .; CDR3 length: 14; CDR3 protein: CAWALGAMNTEAFF; CDR3 DNA: TGTGCCTGGGCATTGGGGGCCATGAACACTGAAGCTTTCTTT
J gene: TRBJ2-5; V gene: TRBV7-9; clone size: few; D gene: .; CDR3 length: 14; CDR3 protein: CASSSNSFQETQYF; CDR3 DNA: TGTGCCAGCAGCTCCAACTCCTTCCAAGAGACCCAGTACTTC
J gene: TRBJ2-1; V gene: TRBV6-6; clone size: .; D gene: .; CDR3 length: 13; CDR3 protein: CASSYGSFNEQFF; CDR3 DNA: TGTGCCAGCAGTTACGGCAGTTTCAATGAGCAGTTCTTC
J gene: TRBJ1-2; V gene: TRBV9; clone size: .; D gene: .; CDR3 length: 14; CDR3 protein: CASSVEGSNYGYTF; CDR3 DNA: TGTGCCAGCAGCGTTGAGGGTTCGAACTATGGCTACACCTTC
J gene: TRBJ2-1; V gene: TRBV5-1; clone size: .; D gene: TRBD2; CDR3 length: 14; CDR3 protein: CASIPTSGVDEQFF; CDR3 DNA: TGCGCCAGCATCCCGACTAGCGGGGTTGATGAGCAGTTCTTC
J gene: TRBJ2-7; V gene: TRBV29-1; clone size: .; D gene: .; CDR3 length: 15; CDR3 protein: CSVSSTGVGGYEQYF; CDR3 DNA: TGCAGCGTGTCCAGTACGGGGGTGGGGGGCTACGAGCAGTACTTC
J gene: TRBJ1-5; V gene: TRBV15; clone size: .; D gene: .; CDR3 length: 15; CDR3 protein: CATSRDLNRNQPQHF; CDR3 DNA: TGTGCCACCAGCAGAGATTTGAACAGAAATCAGCCCCAGCATTTT
J gene: TRBJ2-7; V gene: TRBV5-1; clone size: .; D gene: TRBD2; CDR3 length: 15; CDR3 protein: CASRSGTISSYEQYF; CDR3 DNA: TGCGCCAGCCGATCTGGGACTATAAGCTCCTACGAGCAGTACTTC
J gene: TRBJ2-7; V gene: TRBV28; clone size: .; D gene: TRBD2; CDR3 length: 14; CDR3 protein: CASSLIAGPYEQYF; CDR3 DNA: TGTGCCAGCAGTCTTATAGCGGGGCCCTACGAGCAGTACTTC
J gene: TRBJ2-7; V gene: TRBV9; clone size: .; D gene: .; CDR3 length: 13; CDR3 protein: CASSLGSFSEQYF; CDR3 DNA: TGTGCCAGCAGCCTAGGGAGCTTCTCCGAGCAGTACTTC
J gene: TRBJ1-2; V gene: TRBV5-1; clone size: once; D gene: TRBD1; CDR3 length: 16; CDR3 protein: CASSPGTGSGPEGYTF; CDR3 DNA: TGCGCCAGCAGCCCGGGGACAGGCTCGGGCCCAGAGGGCTACACCTTC
J gene: TRBJ1-2; V gene: TRBV7-2; clone size: few; D gene: .; CDR3 length: 14; CDR3 protein: CASSHDLLNYGYTF; CDR3 DNA: TGTGCCAGCAGCCACGACCTACTAAACTATGGCTACACCTTC
J gene: TRBJ1-1; V gene: TRBV28; clone size: .; D gene: .; CDR3 length: 11; CDR3 protein: CASTLGQGAFF; CDR3 DNA: TGTGCCAGCACCCTCGGACAAGGGGCTTTCTTT
J gene: TRBJ2-2; V gene: TRBV5-4; clone size: .; D gene: TRBD2; CDR3 length: 15; CDR3 protein: CAGRLAGGRSGELFF; CDR3 DNA: TGTGCCGGCCGACTAGCGGGGGGCCGTTCCGGGGAGCTGTTTTTT
J gene: TRBJ2-7; V gene: TRBV7-2; clone size: .; D gene: TRBD2; CDR3 length: 15; CDR3 protein: CASSQRGGGPYEQYF; CDR3 DNA: TGTGCCAGCAGCCAGCGGGGGGGAGGCCCCTACGAGCAGTACTTC
J gene: TRBJ2-5; V gene: TRBV28; clone size: .; D gene: .; CDR3 length: 14; CDR3 protein: CASSFANTQETQYF; CDR3 DNA: TGTGCCAGCAGTTTTGCCAACACACAAGAGACCCAGTACTTC
J gene: TRBJ1-5; V gene: TRBV30; clone size: .; D gene: TRBD1; CDR3 length: 13; CDR3 protein: CAWGQGGGQPQHF; CDR3 DNA: TGTGCCTGGGGACAGGGGGGGGGTCAGCCCCAGCATTTT
J gene: TRBJ1-2; V gene: TRBV30; clone size: once; D gene: .; CDR3 length: 15; CDR3 protein: CAWGSLPGTSNGYTF; CDR3 DNA: TGTGCCTGGGGATCCCTACCAGGGACTTCGAATGGCTACACCTTC
J gene: TRBJ2-3; V gene: TRBV25-1; clone size: .; D gene: .; CDR3 length: 15; CDR3 protein: CASSEWTTSTDTQYF; CDR3 DNA: TGTGCCAGCAGTGAATGGACAACTAGCACAGATACGCAGTATTTT
J gene: TRBJ2-7; V gene: TRBV7-2; clone size: few; D gene: .; CDR3 length: 16; CDR3 protein: CASSLVAVGGPYEQYF; CDR3 DNA: TGTGCCAGCAGCTTAGTCGCGGTGGGGGGGCCCTACGAGCAGTACTTC
J gene: TRBJ2-2; V gene: TRBV5-1; clone size: .; D gene: .; CDR3 length: 18; CDR3 protein: CASSFYSGPGYFTGELFF; CDR3 DNA: TGCGCCAGCAGCTTCTATAGCGGCCCCGGCTATTTCACCGGGGAGCTGTTTTTT
J gene: TRBJ2-1; V gene: TRBV7-2; clone size: .; D gene: TRBD1; CDR3 length: 16; CDR3 protein: CASSLDGTGLWNEQFF; CDR3 DNA: TGTGCCAGCAGCTTAGATGGGACAGGGCTCTGGAATGAGCAGTTCTTC
J gene: TRBJ2-1; V gene: TRBV30; clone size: .; D gene: .; CDR3 length: 13; CDR3 protein: CAWRDGGWNEQFF; CDR3 DNA: TGTGCCTGGAGGGACGGAGGGTGGAATGAGCAGTTCTTC
J gene: TRBJ1-3; V gene: TRBV28; clone size: .; D gene: .; CDR3 length: 14; CDR3 protein: CASSFLQVRNTIYF; CDR3 DNA: TGTGCCAGCAGTTTCTTACAGGTCAGAAACACCATATATTTT
J gene: TRBJ2-6; V gene: TRBV6-5; clone size: few; D gene: .; CDR3 length: 14; CDR3 protein: CASNRDSGANVLTF; CDR3 DNA: TGTGCCAGCAACCGGGACTCTGGGGCCAACGTCCTGACTTTC
J gene: TRBJ2-1; V gene: TRBV6-1; clone size: few; D gene: .; CDR3 length: 13; CDR3 protein: CASSVTFYNEQFF; CDR3 DNA: TGTGCCAGCAGTGTTACTTTTTACAATGAGCAGTTCTTC
J gene: TRBJ2-2; V gene: TRBV11-1; clone size: .; D gene: .; CDR3 length: 13; CDR3 protein: CASSHTSSGELFF; CDR3 DNA: TGTGCCAGCAGCCATACTAGCTCGGGGGAGCTGTTTTTT
J gene: TRBJ1-5; V gene: TRBV29-1; clone size: .; D gene: TRBD1; CDR3 length: 15; CDR3 protein: CSVLTGTAKNQPQHF; CDR3 DNA: TGCAGCGTACTAACCGGGACAGCCAAAAATCAGCCCCAGCATTTT
J gene: TRBJ2-2; V gene: TRBV28; clone size: .; D gene: .; CDR3 length: 13; CDR3 protein: CASRAGNTGELFF; CDR3 DNA: TGTGCCAGCAGGGCAGGGAACACCGGGGAGCTGTTTTTT
J gene: TRBJ2-5; V gene: TRBV2; clone size: once; D gene: .; CDR3 length: 13; CDR3 protein: CASSAIREETQYF; CDR3 DNA: TGTGCCAGCAGTGCGATTAGAGAAGAGACCCAGTACTTC
J gene: TRBJ1-4; V gene: TRBV13; clone size: few; D gene: .; CDR3 length: 15; CDR3 protein: CASSQQQGLNEKLFF; CDR3 DNA: TGTGCCAGCAGCCAACAACAGGGATTGAATGAAAAACTGTTTTTT
J gene: TRBJ1-1; V gene: TRBV19; clone size: .; D gene: .; CDR3 length: 14; CDR3 protein: CASRGRQANTEAFF; CDR3 DNA: TGTGCCAGCAGAGGCAGACAGGCGAACACTGAAGCTTTCTTT
J gene: TRBJ2-3; V gene: TRBV2; clone size: .; D gene: .; CDR3 length: 13; CDR3 protein: CARKMDTTDTQYF; CDR3 DNA: TGTGCCAGGAAAATGGACACAACAGATACGCAGTATTTT
J gene: TRBJ2-1; V gene: TRBV11-3; clone size: .; D gene: TRBD2; CDR3 length: 19; CDR3 protein: CASSLDPTSGGVRRNEQFF; CDR3 DNA: TGTGCCAGCAGCTTAGATCCCACTAGCGGGGGGGTCCGTCGCAATGAGCAGTTCTTC
J gene: TRBJ1-3; V gene: TRBV14; clone size: .; D gene: .; CDR3 length: 15; CDR3 protein: CASSQTDRFGNTIYF; CDR3 DNA: TGTGCCAGCAGCCAAACCGACAGATTCGGAAACACCATATATTTT